These 22 T cell receptor beta chains originate from one sample sequenced in a study of cytomegalovirus exposure and HLA in healthy donors. The data were produced by immunoSEQ multiplex PCR, yet TCRdb's version contains in-frame clones alone and is incomplete. The sample consists of roughly 330,000 clones, around 90% of them appearing once. Specimen: PBMCs. These receptors all come from a woman aged 30 to 39 in good health and CMV-seropositive.

In this sample, this clone turned up once. J is TRBJ1-4 and V is TRBV15; TRBD1 aligns across 10 bases. The CDR3 runs to 16 residues. Germline V gene sequence: CDR1 LNHNV, CDR2 YYDKDF (reference sequence). The ends lost 1 base at V and 8 bases at J; junction bases unmatched: 7. The CDR3 coding sequence is TGTGCCACCAGCAGAGGAACGGGGGGACAGGGGGAAAAACTGTTTTTT. Amino acids: CATSRGTGGQGEKLFF. The complete variable domain, with remaining parts taken from reference TRBV15 and TRBJ1-4, reads DAMVIQNPRYQVTQFGKPVTLSCSQTLNHNVMYWYQQKSSQAPKLLFHYYDKDFNNEADTPDNFQSRRPNTSFCFLDIRSPGLGDTAMYLCATSRGTGGQGEKLFFGSGTQLSVL.

The chain uses TRBV6-4 and TRBJ2-3; unclear D gene. Germline V gene lookup returns CDR1 MRHNA and CDR2 SNTAGT. The CDR3 spans 12 residues. Trimming removed 0 bases from V and 4 bases from J, with 2 bases in between. The DNA of the CDR3 is TGTGCCAGCAGTGACTCCGCAGATACGCAGTATTTT. This sequence encodes CASSDSADTQYF.

This chain links TRBV7-2 with TRBJ1-2, with D maybe TRBD1 (5 bases). Trimming took 2 bases from V and 0 from J, leaving 10 bases between them. Germline lookup yields CDR1 SGHTA and CDR2 FQGNSA. The CDR3 extends over 15 amino acids. CDR3: CASSLRQKTNYGYTF. CDR3 DNA: TGTGCCAGCAGCTTACGACAGAAGACTAACTATGGCTACACCTTC.

The rearrangement uses TRBV2 and TRBJ2-7; the D gene is possibly TRBD1 (6 bases). Germline CDR1 is SNHLY and CDR2 is FYNNEI. Trimming shortened V by 6 bases and J by 9 bases, and 15 bases separated the two germline ends. CDR3 length: 12 residues. CDR3 region: CASRRTGSAQYF. In DNA, the CDR3 is TGTGCCAGCAGAAGAACAGGGTCCGCGCAGTACTTC.

This chain connects TRBV7-8 to TRBJ2-7; the D is unclear. This CDR3 has 14 amino acids. Germline CDR1 SGHVS, CDR2 FQNEAQ. V was trimmed by 0 bases and J by 5 bases, leaving 11 bases between them. The CDR3, as DNA: TGTGCCAGCAGCTTAGCCCCCAGTAAGGACGAGCAGTACTTC. Translation: CASSLAPSKDEQYF.

The chain carries TRBV11-2 and TRBJ2-7; D unclear. In germline, CDR1 is SGHAT, CDR2 FQNNGV. Trimming stripped 0 bases from V and 3 bases from J, with 9 bases between. CDR3 size: 14 residues. CDR3 in amino acids: CASSLDPVIYEQYF. The DNA for the CDR3 is TGTGCCAGCAGCTTAGACCCGGTCATCTACGAGCAGTACTTC. The full variable domain, with the rest looked up from reference TRBV11-2 and TRBJ2-7, is EAGVAQSPRYKIIEKRQSVAFWCNPISGHATLYWYQQILGQGPKLLIQFQNNGVVDDSQLPKDRFSAERLKGVDSTLKIQPAKLEDSAVYLCASSLDPVIYEQYFGPGTRLTVT.

The J gene is TRBJ2-7, the V gene TRBV4-2; 9 bases agree with TRBD1. With 4 bases clipped from V and 2 bases from J, the junction kept 3 bases outside the gene matches. The length of the CDR3 is 14 residues. CDR1 and CDR2 (germline): LGHNA, YNFKEQ. The CDR3 loop reads CASSPGQGTYEQYF. The DNA for the CDR3 is TGTGCCAGCAGCCCGGGACAGGGTACCTACGAGCAGTACTTC.

The rearrangement uses TRBV7-2 and TRBJ2-7; no reliable D call. The CDR3 length is 17 residues. The germline V gene encodes CDR1 SGHTA and CDR2 FQGNSA. The germline V and J ends were trimmed by 3 bases and 0 bases, with 18 bases remaining between them. The DNA of the CDR3 is TGTGCCAGCAGCTTCAAAATAAGCAGGTCGGACTCCTACGAGCAGTACTTC. Translated, it gives CASSFKISRSDSYEQYF.

The rearrangement uses TRBV19 and TRBJ2-3; 7 bases match TRBD1. The CDR3 has 15 amino acids. From germline, CDR1 is LNHDA and CDR2 SQIVND (reference sequence). The ends lost 8 bases at V and 5 bases at J; junction bases unmatched: 13. The CDR3 DNA follows: TGTGCCAGTCGTGAACGACAGGGTGCTGGAGATACGCAGTATTTT. Amino acids: CASRERQGAGDTQYF.

V gene TRBV4-2 combines with J gene TRBJ1-1, with D uncertain. The CDR3 contains 13 residues. Trimming left V 4 bases short and J 1 base short, with 7 bases between. Germline loops: CDR1 LGHNA, CDR2 YNFKEQ. DNA for the CDR3: TGTGCCAGCAGCCGGACGGGGAACACTGAAGCTTTCTTT. Amino acids: CASSRTGNTEAFF.

This clone showed up just a few times. The J gene is TRBJ2-7, the V gene TRBV25-1; a possible D gene is TRBD2 (5 bases). The CDR3 covers 13 residues. Germline values: CDR1 MGHDK, CDR2 SYGVNS. Trimming pared 5 bases from V and 3 bases from J, leaving 11 bases between. As DNA, the CDR3 is TGTGCCAGCAGTATTTCGGGGATCTACGAGCAGTACTTC. Protein product: CASSISGIYEQYF.

This clone was found a few times. The rearrangement joins TRBV29-1 to TRBJ1-1, with no clear D. CDR1 SQVTM and CDR2 ANQGSEA come from the germline V gene. Trimming shortened V by 4 bases and J by 1 base, and 4 bases separated the two germline ends. The CDR3 runs to 11 residues. CDR3 nucleotide sequence: TGCAGCGTTGTCAGGAACACTGAAGCTTTCTTT. Translating gives CSVVRNTEAFF.

This clone was counted between two and nine times. The chain recombines TRBV7-2 with TRBJ1-6; 7 positions match TRBD1. The ends lost 1 base at V and 9 bases at J; junction bases unmatched: 6. The length of the CDR3 is 15 residues. CDR1 SGHTA and CDR2 FQGNSA come from the germline V gene. This CDR3 is CASSLGGGGSSPLHF. CDR3 bases: TGTGCCAGCAGCTTAGGAGGAGGGGGCAGTTCACCCCTCCACTTT.

The chain combines TRBV30 with TRBJ2-1; D unclear. V shed 5 bases and J shed 4 bases, with 6 bases lying between them. Germline V gene data show CDR1 as GTSNPN and CDR2 as SVGIG (reference sequence). The CDR3 consists of 11 residues. In DNA, the CDR3 is TGTGCCTGGGGACGGTACAATGAGCAGTTCTTC. Protein product: CAWGRYNEQFF.

The chain joins TRBV7-6 to TRBJ2-3; the D gene is possibly TRBD2 (6 bases). The germline CDR1 and CDR2 sequences are SGHVS and FNYEAQ. Trimming removed 3 bases from V and 3 bases from J, with 19 bases in between. The CDR3 runs to 17 residues. The CDR3 DNA follows: TGTGCCAGCAGCTTTCAACGGGGCGGGAAACTTACAGATACGCAGTATTTT. Protein sequence: CASSFQRGGKLTDTQYF. Variable domain in full (rest from reference TRBV7-6 and TRBJ2-3): GAGVSQSPRYKVTKRGQDVALRCDPISGHVSLYWYRQALGQGPEFLTYFNYEAQQDKSGLPNDRFSAERPEGSISTLTIQRTEQRDSAMYRCASSFQRGGKLTDTQYFGPGTRLTVL.

The CDR3: CASRRGLETQYF. For the CDR3, the DNA is TGTGCCAGCAGACGAGGGTTGGAGACCCAGTACTTC. V usage is TRBV28 and J usage is TRBJ2-5; D possibly corresponds to TRBD2 (5 bases). V dropped 6 bases and J dropped 5 bases, with 10 bases sitting between them. This CDR3 has 12 residues. CDR1 MDHEN and CDR2 SYDVKM come from the germline V gene. The full variable domain, rest sourced from reference TRBV28 and TRBJ2-5, is DVKVTQSSRYLVKRTGEKVFLECVQDMDHENMFWYRQDPGLGLRLIYFSYDVKMKEKGDIPEGYSVSREKKERFSLILESASTNQTSMYLCASRRGLETQYFGPGTRLLVL.

V is TRBV5-6 and J is TRBJ2-5; possible D gene TRBD2, 5 bases. CDR1 is SGHDT, CDR2 YYEEEE, per germline. The CDR3 totals 15 residues. Trimming pared 2 bases from V and 5 bases from J, leaving 16 bases between. The chain's CDR3 is CASSFLVLATETQYF. DNA for the CDR3: TGTGCCAGCAGCTTCTTAGTGTTAGCGACGGAGACCCAGTACTTC.

Written as DNA, the CDR3 is TGTGCCAGCAGCCCGGCGGTCGGGACACTTAATAACAATGAGCAGTTCTTC. Translated: CASSPAVGTLNNNEQFF. The gene calls are TRBV7-7 and TRBJ2-1; tentative D call: TRBD1 (6 bases). V was cut by 5 bases and J by 5 bases, with 22 bases left in between. This CDR3 comprises 17 residues. CDR1 and CDR2 (germline): SSHAT, FNYEAQ (reference sequence). Using reference TRBV7-7 and TRBJ2-1 for the parts outside the CDR3, the full variable domain is GAGVSQSPRYKVTKRGQDVTLRCDPISSHATLYWYQQALGQGPEFLTYFNYEAQPDKSGLPSDRFSAERPEGSISTLTIQRTEQRDSAMYRCASSPAVGTLNNNEQFFGPGTRLTVL.

This chain links TRBV2 with TRBJ1-5; the D gene is possibly TRBD1 (5 bases). The CDR3 has 14 amino acids. Deletions cut 4 bases from V and 0 bases from J, with 7 bases between. Germline loops: CDR1 SNHLY, CDR2 FYNNEI. The CDR3 DNA reads as TGTGCCAGCAGTGGGGGGGATAGCAATCAGCCCCAGCATTTT. Its protein is CASSGGDSNQPQHF. The complete variable domain, with remaining parts taken from reference TRBV2 and TRBJ1-5, reads EPEVTQTPSHQVTQMGQEVILRCVPISNHLYFYWYRQILGQKVEFLVSFYNNEISEKSEIFDDQFSVERPDGSNFTLKIRSTKLEDSAMYFCASSGGDSNQPQHFGDGTRLSIL.

The rearrangement uses TRBV30 and TRBJ1-4; 8 bases agree with TRBD1. CDR3 length equals 13 residues. Trimming took 4 bases from V and 5 from J; bases not matched to a gene: 3. Germline CDR1 GTSNPN, CDR2 SVGIG (reference sequence). As DNA, the CDR3 is TGTGCCTGGACCCGACAGGGGAATGAAAAACTGTTTTTT. This encodes CAWTRQGNEKLFF.

This clone occurred a few times. The junction shows a germline mismatch at one end, possibly a read error. This rearrangement joins TRBV29-1 to TRBJ2-7, with D tentatively TRBD2 (6 bases). The CDR3 is 11 residues long. Germline V gene sequence: CDR1 SQVTM, CDR2 ANQGSEA. The CDR3: CSVEEPGEQNF. In DNA, the CDR3 is TGCAGCGTTGAAGAGCCGGGGGAGCAAAACTTC.

The chain links TRBV19 to TRBJ2-7; 9 positions agree with TRBD2. CDR3 size: 13 residues. Germline CDR1 is LNHDA and CDR2 is SQIVND (reference sequence). The V gene end was trimmed by 11 bases and the J gene end by 4 bases; junction bases not matched to a gene: 9. Here the CDR3 DNA reads TGTGCCCGATTAGCGGGAGTTAAGTACGAGCAGTACTTC. Protein product: CARLAGVKYEQYF.